This T cell receptor (beta chain) was obtained from a study of T-cell memory formation after mild COVID-19. This clonotype was picked up many times. From the 5' RACE reads, TCRdb called clonotypes with MiXCR, one entry per CDR3 protein. Seen here are approximately 410,000 distinct CDR3 sequences, around a quarter observed once, and the top ten hold under 15%. The CDR3 has 15 amino acids. Looked up from germline, CDR1 is SGHDT and CDR2 is YYEEEE. The V gene end was trimmed by 3 bases and the J gene end by 2 bases; junction bases not matched to a gene: 6. This rearrangement joins TRBV5-6 to TRBJ1-2, with 8 nucleotides matching TRBD1. The sample was PBMCs or a T cell subset sorted from them (not recorded which). This receptor was identified in an adult woman who had mild COVID-19 (a few samples of this study predate the infection). Cell type and time point are not known. Written as DNA, the CDR3 is TGTGCCAGCAGCTGGCTGGACAGGGACAACTATGGCTACACCTTC. Amino acids: CASSWLDRDNYGYTF.